The next 26 T cell receptor beta chains were all read from a single sample in a study of blood T cell repertoires in COVID-19. Sequencing used immunoSEQ multiplex PCR; TCRdb keeps in-frame clones, though not all of them. The top ten hold roughly 3.6% of the sample, which has roughly 42,000 clones, about nine tenths seen once. Sample: peripheral blood. Every receptor here comes from a human donor in a cohort sampled during active COVID-19.

This chain joins TRBV6-5 and TRBJ2-6, with TRBD1 as a possible D gene (5 bases). CDR3 length: 15 residues. In germline, CDR1 is MNHEY, CDR2 SVGAGI. With 7 bases removed from V and 2 bases from J, the gap between germline ends came to 12 bases. The DNA for the CDR3 is TGTGCCAGCACAGGGTTACCCGCTGGGGCCAACGTCCTGACTTTC. Translating it yields CASTGLPAGANVLTF.

The chain has TRBV9 and TRBJ1-5; 10 bases agree with TRBD1. The V segment lost 0 bases and the J segment 5 bases; nucleotides outside the gene matches: 5. Germline values: CDR1 SGDLS, CDR2 YYNGEE. The CDR3 extends over 16 amino acids. The CDR3: CASSVGRGTGDQPQHF. CDR3 DNA: TGTGCCAGCAGCGTAGGGCGCGGGACAGGGGATCAGCCCCAGCATTTT.

The DNA for the CDR3 is TGTGCCAGCAGCGCCTCCAGCTCCTACAATGAGCAGTTCTTC. It is translated as CASSASSSYNEQFF. V gene TRBV9 combines with J gene TRBJ2-1; D gene unclear. Germline lookup yields CDR1 SGDLS and CDR2 YYNGEE. Trimming took off 3 bases at V and 0 bases at J, with 7 bases between the two ends. This CDR3 region has 14 residues.

V is TRBV27 and J is TRBJ2-5; D perhaps matches TRBD2 (5 bases). V shed 3 bases and J shed 5 bases, with 19 bases lying between them. The CDR3 consists of 16 residues. Germline V gives CDR1 MNHEY, CDR2 SMNVEV (reference sequence). CDR3 coding DNA: TGTGCCAGCAGTTTTCCCCCAGTAGGAGGCCTTGAGACCCAGTACTTC. Protein: CASSFPPVGGLETQYF.

The genes are TRBV5-4 and TRBJ2-7, with D tentatively TRBD1 (5 bases). Per germline, CDR1 SGHNT and CDR2 YYREEE (reference sequence). This CDR3 has 14 amino acids. Trimming removed 4 bases from V and 2 bases from J, with 13 bases in between. CDR3 DNA: TGTGCCAGCAGCCCCAACACAGGAGCCTACGAGCAGTACTTC. This codes for CASSPNTGAYEQYF.

The CDR3 nucleotides are TGTGCCATCAGCGTAGGTCAGGGGAACACCGGGGAGCTGTTTTTT. Its translation is CAISVGQGNTGELFF. The V gene is TRBV10-3, the J gene TRBJ2-2; tentatively, D is TRBD1 (5 bases). The CDR3 loop spans 15 amino acids. Germline values: CDR1 ENHRY, CDR2 SYGVKD. Trimming took 6 bases from V and 1 from J, leaving 12 bases between them.

This clone was counted only a few times. The chain combines TRBV2 with TRBJ2-1; D not certain. The ends were cut back, 3 bases at V and 8 bases at J, with 11 bases in the middle. The germline CDR1 and CDR2 sequences are SNHLY and FYNNEI. The CDR3 covers 13 residues. The CDR3 sequence: CASSDSRSYEQFF. The DNA of the CDR3 is TGTGCCAGCAGTGATTCCCGGTCTTATGAGCAGTTCTTC.

This clone was observed a few times. The gene calls are TRBV19 and TRBJ2-7, with 8 positions matching TRBD1. CDR3 length: 16 residues. Germline loops: CDR1 LNHDA, CDR2 SQIVND (reference sequence). The V and J ends lost 3 bases and 2 bases, in that order; junction bases with no gene match: 9. DNA of the CDR3: TGTGCCAGTAGTATTTCAGGGGGCGCCTACCCCTACGAGCAGTACTTC. This codes for CASSISGGAYPYEQYF.

This rearrangement joins TRBV2 to TRBJ1-1, with a tentative D call TRBD1 (5 bases). Germline V gives CDR1 SNHLY, CDR2 FYNNEI. The CDR3 loop spans 13 amino acids. V dropped 8 bases and J dropped 1 base, with 11 bases sitting between them. CDR3 sequence reads: CASGATGNTEAFF. CDR3 in DNA: TGTGCCAGCGGGGCTACGGGGAACACTGAAGCTTTCTTT.

The CDR3: CASSLSEGAGELFF. CDR3 nucleotides: TGTGCCAGCAGTTTATCGGAGGGGGCGGGGGAGCTGTTTTTT. The chain couples TRBV27 to TRBJ2-2; D perhaps matches TRBD1 (7 bases). Germline values: CDR1 MNHEY, CDR2 SMNVEV (reference sequence). With 0 bases removed from V and 8 bases from J, the gap between germline ends came to 10 bases. The CDR3 contains 14 residues.

V and J are TRBV12-3 or TRBV12-4 and TRBJ1-5; tentatively, D is TRBD1 (5 bases). The CDR3 runs 12 residues. With 6 bases removed from V and 9 bases from J, the gap between germline ends came to 12 bases. This chain's CDR3 is CASSPLGGPQHF. CDR3 DNA: TGTGCCAGCAGCCCTTTGGGGGGGCCCCAGCATTTT.

The genes are TRBV24-1 and TRBJ1-1; 8 nucleotides match TRBD1. CDR1 is KGHDR, CDR2 SFDVKD, per germline. V dropped 6 bases and J dropped 5; count of bases not matched to a gene: 10. This CDR3 region has 15 residues. The CDR3 region has the DNA TGTGCCACCAGTAGGGAGAGGACAGGGAATACTGAAGCTTTCTTT. This gives the protein CATSRERTGNTEAFF.

The chain couples TRBV5-5 to TRBJ2-7; possible D gene TRBD1, 5 bases. CDR3 length equals 15 residues. CDR1 is SGHKS, CDR2 YYEKEE, per germline (reference sequence). V dropped 1 base and J dropped 2 bases, with 13 bases sitting between them. The CDR3 protein is CASSLQGSSAYEQYF. CDR3 coding DNA: TGTGCCAGCAGCTTGCAGGGAAGTTCGGCCTACGAGCAGTACTTC. The entire variable domain, with the rest obtained from reference TRBV5-5 and TRBJ2-7, is as follows: DAGVTQSPTHLIKTRGQQVTLRCSPISGHKSVSWYQQVLGQGPQFIFQYYEKEERGRGNFPDRFSARQFPNYSSELNVNALLLGDSALYLCASSLQGSSAYEQYFGPGTRLTVT.

This chain connects TRBV2 to TRBJ1-2; a possible D gene is TRBD1 (6 bases). In germline, CDR1 is SNHLY, CDR2 FYNNEI. V lost 5 bases, J lost 7 bases, and 14 bases lay in between. This CDR3 is built from 13 residues. The CDR3 is CASSTTGRGGYTF. For the CDR3, the DNA is TGTGCCAGCAGTACCACAGGGAGGGGTGGCTACACCTTC.

The chain employs TRBV15 and TRBJ1-2; D is ambiguous. The CDR3 is 13 residues long. The V gene lost 1 base and the J gene lost 2 bases, with 5 bases spanning the gap. Germline V lookup: CDR1 LNHNV, CDR2 YYDKDF (reference sequence). In DNA, the CDR3 is TGTGCCACCAGCAGAGGTGAGAACTATGGCTACACCTTC. Translation: CATSRGENYGYTF.

This clone appeared a single time. The gene calls are TRBV9 and TRBJ1-2; D is perhaps TRBD1 (6 bases). The CDR3 sequence is 17 residues long. CDR1 is SGDLS and CDR2 is YYNGEE in the germline V gene. Deletions cut 4 bases from V and 0 bases from J, with 19 bases between. CDR3: CASSFRDNHLTNYGYTF. The CDR3 region has the DNA TGTGCCAGCAGCTTCCGGGACAACCACCTTACTAACTATGGCTACACCTTC.

The chain uses TRBV6-5 and TRBJ1-5; 7 bases are a match to TRBD1. This CDR3 contains 15 residues. V was clipped by 2 bases and J by 3 bases; unmatched bases: 4. CDR1 is MNHEY and CDR2 is SVGAGI in the germline V gene. The CDR3 is CASSYRQGYNQPQHF. As DNA, the CDR3 is TGTGCCAGCAGTTACCGACAGGGATACAATCAGCCCCAGCATTTT.

The chain couples TRBV5-6 to TRBJ1-3; D is possibly TRBD1 (6 bases). Trimming took 7 bases from V and 2 from J, leaving 10 bases between them. The CDR3 has 13 residues. Germline CDR1 SGHDT, CDR2 YYEEEE. The CDR3 DNA reads TGTGCCAGCGGGAGGGGGACTGGAAACACCATATATTTT. Its protein product is CASGRGTGNTIYF.

The chain links TRBV5-3 to TRBJ2-7, with TRBD1 as a possible D gene (6 bases). TRBV5-3 is treated as an ORF (open reading frame) with a function not yet certain. The V end lost 4 bases, the J end lost 5 bases, and 22 bases lay between the germline ends. The CDR3 is 16 amino acids. CDR3 nucleotide sequence: TGTGCCAGAAGCCTGAATACCCGGGACAAGGGCCACGAGCAGTACTTC. It codes for CARSLNTRDKGHEQYF.

This chain links TRBV5-1 with TRBJ1-5, with no clear D. Germline values: CDR1 SGHRS, CDR2 YFSETQ. The CDR3 runs 15 residues. The V end was cut by 1 base, the J end by 3 bases, with 11 bases between. CDR3 in amino acids: CASSLSGRSNQPQHF. The DNA for the CDR3 is TGCGCCAGCAGCTTGTCTGGCAGGTCCAATCAGCCCCAGCATTTT.

The chain is built from TRBV18 and TRBJ2-7; 14 bases fit TRBD2. The J segment lost 6 bases and the V segment lost 4 bases, leaving 11 bases of the junction unmatched. The CDR3 covers 17 residues. Germline V gene sequence: CDR1 KGHSH, CDR2 LQKENI. The CDR3 reads CASSLSGTSGSLGEQYF. The CDR3 DNA follows: TGTGCCAGCTCACTATCCGGGACTAGCGGGAGTCTAGGCGAGCAGTACTTC. The variable domain in full, with the rest retrieved from reference TRBV18 and TRBJ2-7, is NAGVMQNPRHLVRRRGQEARLRCSPMKGHSHVYWYRQLPEEGLKFMVYLQKENIIDESGMPKERFSAEFPKEGPSILRIQQVVRGDSAAYFCASSLSGTSGSLGEQYFGPGTRLTVT.

The chain employs TRBV6-2 or TRBV6-3 and TRBJ2-2; 8 nucleotides align to TRBD2. V shed 5 bases, J shed 0 bases, and the junction held 11 bases outside the gene matches. This CDR3 spans 18 amino acids. Germline assignment: CDR1 MNHEY and CDR2 SVGEGT. The CDR3 nucleotides are TGTGCCAGCAGTCGCGGGGGGACTATGCGAACGAACACCGGGGAGCTGTTTTTT. This translates into CASSRGGTMRTNTGELFF.

Only one count was recorded for this clone. The rearrangement links TRBV4-2 to TRBJ2-7; no clear D. There are 14 residues in the CDR3. V was shortened by 0 bases and J by 5 bases, with 11 bases between the two germline ends. Looked up from germline, CDR1 is LGHNA and CDR2 is YNFKEQ. CDR3 in amino acids: CASSQDIEVDEQYF. In nucleotides, the CDR3 is TGTGCCAGCAGCCAAGATATTGAGGTTGACGAGCAGTACTTC.

The rearrangement joins TRBV3-1 (or the pseudogene TRBV3-2) to TRBJ2-5; TRBD2 agrees at 7 bases. CDR3 length: 16 residues. Germline values: CDR1 LGHDT, CDR2 YNNKEL (reference sequence). Trimming removed 2 bases from V and 5 bases from J; junction bases left unmatched: 11. The CDR3 sequence is CASSQTWASGLETQYF. The CDR3 DNA reads as TGTGCCAGCAGCCAAACGTGGGCTAGCGGACTGGAGACCCAGTACTTC.

This rearrangement joins TRBV2 to TRBJ2-1, with no clear D. CDR3 length: 14 amino acids. The germline CDR1 and CDR2 sequences are SNHLY and FYNNEI. The V gene lost 1 base and the J gene lost 5 bases, with 9 bases spanning the gap. This CDR3 is CASSEVARNNEQFF. The CDR3 coding sequence is TGTGCCAGCAGTGAAGTCGCTAGGAACAATGAGCAGTTCTTC.

J is TRBJ1-5 and V is TRBV9, with D possibly matching TRBD1 (5 bases). The CDR3 contains 14 residues. V lost 0 bases and J lost 6, with 10 bases in between. Germline-derived CDR1 and CDR2 are SGDLS and YYNGEE. The CDR3 loop reads CASSVGGASQPQHF. The CDR3 DNA reads TGTGCCAGCAGCGTAGGCGGGGCGAGTCAGCCCCAGCATTTT.